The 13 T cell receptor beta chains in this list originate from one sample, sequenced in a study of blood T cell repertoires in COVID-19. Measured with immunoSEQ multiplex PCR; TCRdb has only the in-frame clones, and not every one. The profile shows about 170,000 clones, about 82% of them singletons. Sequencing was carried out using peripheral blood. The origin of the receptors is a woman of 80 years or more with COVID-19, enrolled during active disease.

CDR3 DNA: TGTGCCAGCCGGGACTCGACCGATGGCTACACCTTC. This codes for CASRDSTDGYTF. V and J are TRBV2 and TRBJ1-2; D might be TRBD1 (5 bases). Germline values: CDR1 SNHLY, CDR2 FYNNEI. Trimming took off 8 bases at V and 6 bases at J, with 13 bases between the two ends. CDR3 length equals 12 residues. Looking up the rest from reference TRBV2 and TRBJ1-2 gives the full variable domain: EPEVTQTPSHQVTQMGQEVILRCVPISNHLYFYWYRQILGQKVEFLVSFYNNEISEKSEIFDDQFSVERPDGSNFTLKIRSTKLEDSAMYFCASRDSTDGYTFGSGTRLTVV.

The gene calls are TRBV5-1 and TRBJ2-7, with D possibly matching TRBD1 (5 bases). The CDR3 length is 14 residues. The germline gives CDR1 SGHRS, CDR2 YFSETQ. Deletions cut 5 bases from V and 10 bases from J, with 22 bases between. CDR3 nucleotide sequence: TGCGCCAGCAGTTCAGAAGTTGGGGCAGGCTATCAGTACTTC. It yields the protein CASSSEVGAGYQYF. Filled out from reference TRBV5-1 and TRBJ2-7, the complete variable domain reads KAGVTQTPRYLIKTRGQQVTLSCSPISGHRSVSWYQQTPGQGLQFLFEYFSETQRNKGNFPGRFSGRQFSNSRSEMNVSTLELGDSALYLCASSSEVGAGYQYFGPGTRLTVT.

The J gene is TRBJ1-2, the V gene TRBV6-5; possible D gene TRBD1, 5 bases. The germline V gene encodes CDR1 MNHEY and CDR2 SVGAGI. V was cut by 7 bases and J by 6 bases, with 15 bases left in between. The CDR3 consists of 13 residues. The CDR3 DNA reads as TGTGCCAGCACAGTGCCAGGGTGGGATGGCTACACCTTC. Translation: CASTVPGWDGYTF.

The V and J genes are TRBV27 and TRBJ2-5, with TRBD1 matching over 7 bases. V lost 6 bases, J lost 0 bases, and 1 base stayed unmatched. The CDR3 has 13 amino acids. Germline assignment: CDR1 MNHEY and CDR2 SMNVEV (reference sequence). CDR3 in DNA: TGTGCCAGCAGGCAGGGGGACCAAGAGACCCAGTACTTC. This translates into CASRQGDQETQYF.

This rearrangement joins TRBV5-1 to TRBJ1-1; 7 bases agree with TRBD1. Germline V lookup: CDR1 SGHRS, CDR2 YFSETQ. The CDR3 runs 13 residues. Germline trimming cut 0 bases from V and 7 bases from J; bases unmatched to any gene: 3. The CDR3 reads CASSLGQGGEAFF. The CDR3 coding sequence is TGCGCCAGCAGCTTGGGACAGGGTGGTGAAGCTTTCTTT.

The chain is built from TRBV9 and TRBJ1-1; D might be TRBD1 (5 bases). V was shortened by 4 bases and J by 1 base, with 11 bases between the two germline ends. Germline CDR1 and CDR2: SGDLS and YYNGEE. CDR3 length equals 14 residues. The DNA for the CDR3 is TGTGCCAGCAGCCTAACGACAGCGAACACTGAAGCTTTCTTT. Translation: CASSLTTANTEAFF.

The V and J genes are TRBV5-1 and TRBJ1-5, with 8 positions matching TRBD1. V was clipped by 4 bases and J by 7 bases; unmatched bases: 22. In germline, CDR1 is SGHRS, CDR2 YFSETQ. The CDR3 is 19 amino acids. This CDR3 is CASSLLPRTGLLKVQPQHF. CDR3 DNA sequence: TGCGCCAGCAGCCTACTCCCGAGGACAGGGCTTCTCAAGGTCCAGCCCCAGCATTTT.

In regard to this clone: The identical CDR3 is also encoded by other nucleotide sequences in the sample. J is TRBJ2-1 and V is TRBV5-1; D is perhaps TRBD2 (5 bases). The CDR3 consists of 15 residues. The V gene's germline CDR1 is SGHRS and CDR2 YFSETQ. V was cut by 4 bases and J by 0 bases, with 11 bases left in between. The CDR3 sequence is CASSSGRSSYNEQFF. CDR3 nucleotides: TGCGCCAGCAGCAGCGGACGGAGCTCCTACAATGAGCAGTTCTTC. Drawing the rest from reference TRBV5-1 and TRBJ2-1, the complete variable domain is KAGVTQTPRYLIKTRGQQVTLSCSPISGHRSVSWYQQTPGQGLQFLFEYFSETQRNKGNFPGRFSGRQFSNSRSEMNVSTLELGDSALYLCASSSGRSSYNEQFFGPGTRLTVL.

DNA for the CDR3: TGCGCCAGCAGCCCCCTCGGGCGCGGGTATGGCTACACCTTC. Its translation is CASSPLGRGYGYTF. The rearrangement uses TRBV5-1 and TRBJ1-2; D remains ambiguous. This CDR3 is 14 amino acids long. Germline CDR1 reads SGHRS; CDR2 reads YFSETQ. Trimming took 4 bases from V and 5 from J, leaving 15 bases between them.

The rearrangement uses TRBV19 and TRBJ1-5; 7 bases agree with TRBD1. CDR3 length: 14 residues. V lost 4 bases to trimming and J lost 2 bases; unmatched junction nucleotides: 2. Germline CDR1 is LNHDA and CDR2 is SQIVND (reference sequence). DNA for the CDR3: TGTGCCAGTAGTACAGGACAGGGCAATCAGCCCCAGCATTTT. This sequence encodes CASSTGQGNQPQHF.

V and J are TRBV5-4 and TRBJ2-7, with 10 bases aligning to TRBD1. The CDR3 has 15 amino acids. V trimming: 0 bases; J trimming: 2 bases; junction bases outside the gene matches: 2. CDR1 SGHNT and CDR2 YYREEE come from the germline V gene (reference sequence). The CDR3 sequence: CASSLGGQGTYEQYF. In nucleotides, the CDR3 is TGTGCCAGCAGCTTGGGGGGACAGGGGACCTACGAGCAGTACTTC. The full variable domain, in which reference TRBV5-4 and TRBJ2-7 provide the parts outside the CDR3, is ETGVTQSPTHLIKTRGQQVTLRCSSQSGHNTVSWYQQALGQGPQFIFQYYREEENGRGNFPPRFSGLQFPNYSSELNVNALELDDSALYLCASSLGGQGTYEQYFGPGTRLTVT.

CDR3 sequence: CASSPAGKNQPQHF. The CDR3 nucleotides read TGTGCCAGCTCACCAGCAGGGAAAAATCAGCCCCAGCATTTT. This chain joins TRBV18 and TRBJ1-5; maybe TRBD1 (5 bases). V was clipped by 2 bases and J by 4 bases, with 9 bases between them. CDR3 size: 14 residues. Per germline, CDR1 KGHSH and CDR2 LQKENI.

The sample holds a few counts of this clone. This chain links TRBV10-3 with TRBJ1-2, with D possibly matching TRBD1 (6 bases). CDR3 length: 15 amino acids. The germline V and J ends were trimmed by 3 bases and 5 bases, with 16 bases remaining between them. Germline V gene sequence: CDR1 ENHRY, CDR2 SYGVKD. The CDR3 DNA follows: TGTGCCATCAGTGACCGCGGGGGGGCTGAATATGGCTACACCTTC. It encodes CAISDRGGAEYGYTF.